A selection of T cell receptor beta chains follows, all from one sample in a study of T cells in Graves' hyperthyroidism and ophthalmopathy. TCRdb processed the multiplex PCR reads anew with MiXCR; each CDR3 protein has one entry. The sample includes more than 450,000 distinct CDR3 sequences, 14% of them seen just once. What was sequenced was blood. The receptors were gathered from a woman in her thirties or forties with Graves' hyperthyroidism. CDR3s include the opening cysteine and the closing phenylalanine or tryptophan. A D gene is named only where the DNA matches it firmly. Not all rows give a size; the values are once, few, many and, for expanded clones, a class.

TRBJ2-1 TRBD2 - TRBV3-1 TGTGCCAGCAGCCAAGATTGGACTAGCGGGAGGATGGCATACAATGAGCAGTTCTTC CASSQDWTSGRMAYNEQFF
TRBJ1-1 TRBD1 many TRBV5-1 TGCGCCAGCAGCATCGGGACAGGGGAAGGGAACACTGAAGCTTTCTTT CASSIGTGEGNTEAFF
TRBJ2-7 TRBD2 - TRBV19 TGTGCCAGTAGTAAGGGACTAGCGGACTACGAGCAGTACTTC CASSKGLADYEQYF
TRBJ1-5 - - TRBV30 TGTGCCTGGAGTGTGACCTCCAATCAGCCCCAGCATTTT CAWSVTSNQPQHF
TRBJ2-1 - - TRBV28 TGTGCCAGCAGCCCAACCCCTAGAAATGAGCAGTTCTTC CASSPTPRNEQFF
TRBJ2-5 - - TRBV7-9 TGTGCCAGCAGCTTACTCGGACCCGGTGGAGAGACCCAGTACTTC CASSLLGPGGETQYF
TRBJ2-7 - many TRBV7-2 TGTGCCAGCAGCCTAACCGGGACACGGAGCTCCTACGAGCAGTACTTC CASSLTGTRSSYEQYF
TRBJ2-7 TRBD2 few TRBV5-6 TGTGCCAGCAGCTTGGTTAGCGGGAGCGGTGAGCAGTACTTC CASSLVSGSGEQYF
TRBJ2-7 TRBD1 - TRBV6-9 TGTGCCAGCAGTTACGAGGCTCCCAACAGGGGAGAGCAGTACTTC CASSYEAPNRGEQYF
TRBJ1-5 - many TRBV2 TGTGCCAGCATGGGCGGGAGTCGGGATCAGCCCCAGCATTTT CASMGGSRDQPQHF
TRBJ2-7 - - TRBV29-1 TGCAGCGTTTTTGGCAGCACCTACGAGCAGTACTTC CSVFGSTYEQYF
TRBJ2-7 - - TRBV20-1 TGCAGTGCTAGAGATATGGCTTCCCCCTCCTACGAGCAGTACTTC CSARDMASPSYEQYF
TRBJ1-1 - many TRBV30 TGTGCCTGGAGTCCTCGGACTCCATCGAACACTGAAGCTTTCTTT CAWSPRTPSNTEAFF
TRBJ2-7 - many TRBV27 TGTGCCAGCAGTTCCGGGCTTCCCTACGAGCAGTACTTC CASSSGLPYEQYF
TRBJ2-1 - many TRBV2 TGTGCCAGCAGTGAGGGAGACAATAATGAGCAGTTCTTC CASSEGDNNEQFF
TRBJ2-3 - many TRBV5-1 TGCGCCAGCAGCTTGGAGGACCAGACGGCGGATACGCAGTATTTT CASSLEDQTADTQYF
TRBJ1-6 - many TRBV2 TGTGCCAGCAGTATATTGCCAGACAATTCACCCCTCCACTTT CASSILPDNSPLHF
TRBJ1-3 - few TRBV27 TGTGCCAGCAGTACGGACATCGCTGGAAACACCATATATTTT CASSTDIAGNTIYF
TRBJ2-4 TRBD2 - TRBV6-2/TRBV6-3 TGTGCCAGCAGTGTCGGTAGCGGGAGAGGTGGGGCCAAAAACATTCAGTACTTC CASSVGSGRGGAKNIQYF
TRBJ2-5 - many TRBV6-1 TGTGCCAGCAGCCCCTTGACTGGAAACCAAGAGACCCAGTACTTC CASSPLTGNQETQYF
TRBJ2-3 - - TRBV10-3 TGTGCCATCACCCCGTCGAGGGCCCTCGACACAGATACGCAGTATTTT CAITPSRALDTDTQYF
TRBJ2-1 TRBD2 - TRBV6-1 TGTGCCAGCAGTGAAGGCGGGAGCTTTTATGAGCAGTTCTTC CASSEGGSFYEQFF
TRBJ1-1 TRBD1 many TRBV12-3/TRBV12-4 TGTGCCAGCAGTTTAGATCTAACAGGGGGTAAGCACACTGAAGCTTTCTTT CASSLDLTGGKHTEAFF
TRBJ1-3 - few TRBV5-1 TGCGCCAGCAGCGTTCAGACTCCGAGCTCTGGAAACACCATATATTTT CASSVQTPSSGNTIYF
TRBJ2-1 TRBD2 many TRBV5-1 TGCGCCAGCAGCTCGAAGACTAGCGGAGGCTACAATGAGCAGTTCTTC CASSSKTSGGYNEQFF
TRBJ1-5 - many TRBV27 TGTGCCAGCAGTCTGGACGGCCGATATAGCAATCAGCCCCAGCATTTT CASSLDGRYSNQPQHF
TRBJ1-3 - many TRBV18 TGTGCCAGCTCACCACCGATCACAGGTGGGGCCATATATTTT CASSPPITGGAIYF
TRBJ1-3 TRBD1 once TRBV20-1 TGCAGTGCTAGTGAGGGCAGGGGGCACTCACTACTCTCTGGAAACACCATATATTTT CSASEGRGHSLLSGNTIYF
TRBJ2-7 - few TRBV20-1 TGCAGTGCGACCTTGGGCCCTTCCTACGAGCAGTACTTC CSATLGPSYEQYF
TRBJ2-1 - - TRBV10-2 TGCGCCAGCAGTGAGGTCCCGGAGTCCTACAATGAGCAGTTCTTC CASSEVPESYNEQFF
TRBJ1-4 - many TRBV14 TGTGCCAGCAGCCGGGGGGCTAATGAAAAACTGTTTTTT CASSRGANEKLFF
TRBJ2-7 - many TRBV12-3/TRBV12-4 TGTGCCAGCAGTTTAGAGGGAGGCGAGCAGTACTTC CASSLEGGEQYF
TRBJ1-1 - many TRBV28 TGTGCCAGCAGGTCTCCGGGTCAATATCGAGCTTTCTTT CASRSPGQYRAFF
TRBJ2-1 TRBD2 many TRBV7-9 TGTGCCAGCAGCTTAAGCTCCTGGACTAGCGCAGGTAGTGAGCAGTTCTTC CASSLSSWTSAGSEQFF
TRBJ2-7 - many TRBV6-1 TGTGCCAGCAAAGGGAAATTATACTACGAGCAGTACTTC CASKGKLYYEQYF
TRBJ2-2 TRBD2 many TRBV12-3/TRBV12-4 TGTGCCAGCAGTTTCCTAGCGGTCGCGAACACCGGGGAGCTGTTTTTT CASSFLAVANTGELFF
TRBJ1-5 - - TRBV5-1 TGCGCCAGCAGGGCTCTCGGGCCCAATCAGCCCCAGCATTTT CASRALGPNQPQHF
TRBJ2-6 TRBD1 few TRBV10-3 TGTGCCATCAGAGGGACAGGGGGCGTCTTGGAGAACGGAACCTCTGGGGCCAACGTCCTGACTTTC CAIRGTGGVLENGTSGANVLTF
TRBJ1-2 TRBD1 many TRBV2 TGTGCCAGCCATGAGGACAGGGGGGACTATGGCTACACCTTC CASHEDRGDYGYTF
TRBJ2-7 - - TRBV29-1 TGCAGCGTAGAAGAGGACGGCGCTACCGACTCCTACGAGCAGTACTTC CSVEEDGATDSYEQYF
TRBJ2-7 TRBD2 - TRBV10-3 TGTGCCATCAGTGAAGGGGTAGCGGGAGACCACGAGCAGTACTTC CAISEGVAGDHEQYF
TRBJ2-7 TRBD2 many TRBV15 TGTGCCACCAGCCAGCCAGCGGGAGGGCCTTACGAGCAGTACTTC CATSQPAGGPYEQYF
TRBJ1-2 TRBD1 many TRBV30 TGTGCCTGGAGTAGGACAGGGGATGGCTACACCTTC CAWSRTGDGYTF
TRBJ1-2 TRBD1 many TRBV7-3 TGTGCCAGCAGCTCTACTCCGGACAGGCTGAGCTATGGTGGCTACACCTTC CASSSTPDRLSYGGYTF
TRBJ1-1 TRBD1 - TRBV18 TGTGCCAGCTCCCCGGACAGGGGGTTCTCGAACACTGAAGCTTTCTTT CASSPDRGFSNTEAFF
TRBJ2-3 - few TRBV29-1 TGCAGCGTTGAAAGGGGGTCAGATACGCAGTATTTT CSVERGSDTQYF
TRBJ2-7 TRBD2 many TRBV5-1 TGCGCCAGCAGCTTAAGGACTAGCGGATTCTACGAGCAGTACTTC CASSLRTSGFYEQYF
TRBJ2-3 TRBD1 many TRBV7-6 TGTGCCAGCAGCGGGAGACAGGGTAGCACAGATACGCAGTATTTT CASSGRQGSTDTQYF
TRBJ1-1 - once TRBV19 TGTGCCAGTAGTATGTCCGACAGGATGAACACTGAAGCTTTCTTT CASSMSDRMNTEAFF
TRBJ2-5 TRBD1 many TRBV27 TGTGCCAGCAGTTTATATCCGGGACAGTTAGGAGAGACCCAGTACTTC CASSLYPGQLGETQYF
TRBJ2-1 - few TRBV9 TGTGCCAGCAGCTATAGTGGCCTCAGCTCCTACAATGAGCAGTTCTTC CASSYSGLSSYNEQFF
TRBJ2-7 TRBD2 many TRBV20-1 TGCAGTGCTAGGGTCGGGACTAGCGGGACCCTCACGCTCGAGCAGTACTTC CSARVGTSGTLTLEQYF
TRBJ1-4 - many TRBV27 TGTGCCAGCAAAGGGCGCCCCTATAATGAAAAACTGTTTTTT CASKGRPYNEKLFF
TRBJ2-6 - - TRBV2 TGTGCCAGCAGCTCCTCCCCCCGGGGGGCACCCCAAGGCTCTGGGGCCAACGTCCTGACTTTC CASSSSPRGAPQGSGANVLTF
TRBJ2-3 - - TRBV28 TGTGCCAGCGCGGACACCGCCGGCGATACGCAGTATTTT CASADTAGDTQYF
TRBJ1-2 TRBD1 few TRBV9 TGTGCCAGCAGCCACACAGGGGAGGGCTACACCTTC CASSHTGEGYTF
TRBJ1-4 - many TRBV7-9 TGTGCCAGCAGCTTACGGGCGACAACTAATGAAAAACTGTTTTTT CASSLRATTNEKLFF
TRBJ1-1 - many TRBV6-1 TGTGCCAGCAGCTACGACAGCGGCACTGAAGCTTTCTTT CASSYDSGTEAFF